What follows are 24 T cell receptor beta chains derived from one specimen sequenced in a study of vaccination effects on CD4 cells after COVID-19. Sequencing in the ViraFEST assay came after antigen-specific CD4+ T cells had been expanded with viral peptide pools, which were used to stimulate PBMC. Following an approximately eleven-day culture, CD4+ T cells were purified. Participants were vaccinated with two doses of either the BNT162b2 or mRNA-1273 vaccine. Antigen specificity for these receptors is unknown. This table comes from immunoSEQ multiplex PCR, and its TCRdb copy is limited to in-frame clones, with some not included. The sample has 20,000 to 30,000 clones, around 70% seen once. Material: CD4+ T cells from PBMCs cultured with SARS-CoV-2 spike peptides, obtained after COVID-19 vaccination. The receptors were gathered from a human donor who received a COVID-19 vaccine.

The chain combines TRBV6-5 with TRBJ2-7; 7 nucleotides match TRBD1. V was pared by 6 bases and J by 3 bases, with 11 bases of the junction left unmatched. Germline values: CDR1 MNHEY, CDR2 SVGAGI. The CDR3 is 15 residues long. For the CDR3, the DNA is TGTGCCAGCAGGTCCGGGGACAGAGTGATCTACGAGCAGTACTTC. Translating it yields CASRSGDRVIYEQYF.

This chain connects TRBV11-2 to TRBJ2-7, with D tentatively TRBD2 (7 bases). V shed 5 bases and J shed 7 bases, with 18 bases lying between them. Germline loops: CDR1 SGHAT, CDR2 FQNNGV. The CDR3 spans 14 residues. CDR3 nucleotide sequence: TGTGCCAGCAGCCCAGGGAGGGGGGATGGTGAGCAGTACTTC. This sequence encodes CASSPGRGDGEQYF.

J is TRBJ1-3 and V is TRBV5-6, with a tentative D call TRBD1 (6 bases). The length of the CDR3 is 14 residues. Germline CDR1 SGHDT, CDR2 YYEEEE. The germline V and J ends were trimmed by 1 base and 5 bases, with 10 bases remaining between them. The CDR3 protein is CASSLRRGRNTIYF. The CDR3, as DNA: TGTGCCAGCAGCTTGCGCCGGGGGCGAAACACCATATATTTT. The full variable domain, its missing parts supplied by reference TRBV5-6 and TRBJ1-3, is DAGVTQSPTHLIKTRGQQVTLRCSPKSGHDTVSWYQQALGQGPQFIFQYYEEEERQRGNFPDRFSGHQFPNYSSELNVNALLLGDSALYLCASSLRRGRNTIYFGEGSWLTVV.

The CDR3 DNA reads TGTGCCAGTAGTATAGACCTAGGACTAGCGGGATGGCGACAGTATTTT. Its protein product is CASSIDLGLAGWRQYF. V usage is TRBV19 and J usage is TRBJ2-3; 12 bases fit TRBD2. Per the germline V gene, CDR1 is LNHDA and CDR2 is SQIVND (reference sequence). The CDR3 totals 16 residues. The V segment lost 0 bases and the J segment 12 bases; nucleotides outside the gene matches: 10.

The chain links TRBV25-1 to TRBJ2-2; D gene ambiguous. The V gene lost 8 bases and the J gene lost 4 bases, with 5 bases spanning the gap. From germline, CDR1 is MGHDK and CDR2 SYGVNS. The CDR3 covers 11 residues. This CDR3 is CASCRTGELFF. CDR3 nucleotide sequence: TGTGCCAGCTGTCGCACCGGGGAGCTGTTTTTT.

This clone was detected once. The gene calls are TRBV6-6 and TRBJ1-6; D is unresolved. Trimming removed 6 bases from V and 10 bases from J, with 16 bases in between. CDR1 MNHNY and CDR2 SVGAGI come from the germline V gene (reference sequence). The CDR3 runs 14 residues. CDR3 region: CASRYLLQESPLHF. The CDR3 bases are TGTGCCAGCAGGTACCTGCTCCAAGAATCACCCCTCCACTTT.

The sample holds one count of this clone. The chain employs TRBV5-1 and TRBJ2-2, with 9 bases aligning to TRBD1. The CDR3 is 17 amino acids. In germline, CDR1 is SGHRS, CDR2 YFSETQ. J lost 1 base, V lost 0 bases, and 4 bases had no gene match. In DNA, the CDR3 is TGCGCCAGCAGCTTGGTGGGACAGGGCCTGAACACCGGGGAGCTGTTTTTT. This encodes CASSLVGQGLNTGELFF.

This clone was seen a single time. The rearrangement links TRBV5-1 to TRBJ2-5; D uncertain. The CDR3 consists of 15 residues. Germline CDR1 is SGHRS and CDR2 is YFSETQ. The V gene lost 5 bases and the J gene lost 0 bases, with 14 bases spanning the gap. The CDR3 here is CASSRDLVYQETQYF. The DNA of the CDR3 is TGCGCCAGCAGTCGAGATCTGGTCTACCAAGAGACCCAGTACTTC.

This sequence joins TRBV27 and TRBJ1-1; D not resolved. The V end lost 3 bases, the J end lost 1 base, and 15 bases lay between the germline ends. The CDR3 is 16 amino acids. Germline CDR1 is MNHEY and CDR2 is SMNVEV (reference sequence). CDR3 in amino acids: CASSFKDYRGNTEAFF. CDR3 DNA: TGTGCCAGCAGTTTCAAAGACTACCGAGGGAACACTGAAGCTTTCTTT.

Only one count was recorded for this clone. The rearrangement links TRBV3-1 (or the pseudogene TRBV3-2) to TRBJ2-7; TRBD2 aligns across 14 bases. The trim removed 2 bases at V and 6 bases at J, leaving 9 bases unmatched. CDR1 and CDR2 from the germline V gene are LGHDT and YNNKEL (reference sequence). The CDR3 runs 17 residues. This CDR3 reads CASSQLGRTSGRSEQYF. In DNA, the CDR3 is TGTGCCAGCAGCCAACTGGGGCGGACTAGCGGGAGGTCCGAGCAGTACTTC.

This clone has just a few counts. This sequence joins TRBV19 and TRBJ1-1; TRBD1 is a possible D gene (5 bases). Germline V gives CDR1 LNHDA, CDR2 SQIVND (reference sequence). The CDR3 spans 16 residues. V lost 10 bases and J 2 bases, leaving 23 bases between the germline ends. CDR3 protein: CATKHPPGTSNTEAFF. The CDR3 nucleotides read TGTGCCACCAAACACCCCCCCGGGACGTCAAACACTGAAGCTTTCTTT. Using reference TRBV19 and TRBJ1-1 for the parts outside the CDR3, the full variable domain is DGGITQSPKYLFRKEGQNVTLSCEQNLNHDAMYWYRQDPGQGLRLIYYSQIVNDFQKGDIAEGYSVSREKKESFPLTVTSAQKNPTAFYLCATKHPPGTSNTEAFFGQGTRLTVV.

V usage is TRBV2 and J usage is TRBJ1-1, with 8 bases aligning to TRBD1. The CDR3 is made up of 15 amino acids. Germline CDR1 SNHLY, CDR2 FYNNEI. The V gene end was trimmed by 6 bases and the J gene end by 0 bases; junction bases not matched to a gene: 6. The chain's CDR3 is CASRGQGPMNTEAFF. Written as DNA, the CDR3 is TGTGCCAGCAGAGGACAGGGCCCCATGAACACTGAAGCTTTCTTT.

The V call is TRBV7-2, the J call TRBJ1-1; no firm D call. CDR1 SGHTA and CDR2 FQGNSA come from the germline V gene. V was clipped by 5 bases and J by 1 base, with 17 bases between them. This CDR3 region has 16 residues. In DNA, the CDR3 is TGTGCCAGCAGCACTTCCGGTTACATGCCGAACACTGAAGCTTTCTTT. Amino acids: CASSTSGYMPNTEAFF.

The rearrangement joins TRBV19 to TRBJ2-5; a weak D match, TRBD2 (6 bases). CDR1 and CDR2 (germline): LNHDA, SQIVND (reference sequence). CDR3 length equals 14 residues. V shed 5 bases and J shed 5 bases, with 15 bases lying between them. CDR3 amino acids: CASSPTGGAETQYF. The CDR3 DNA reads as TGTGCCAGTAGTCCCACTGGAGGGGCGGAGACCCAGTACTTC.

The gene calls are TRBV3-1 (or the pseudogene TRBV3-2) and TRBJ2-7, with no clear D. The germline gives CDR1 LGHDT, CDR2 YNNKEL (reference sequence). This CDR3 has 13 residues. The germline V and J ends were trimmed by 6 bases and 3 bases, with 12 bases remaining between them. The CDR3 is CASRQSPLYEQYF. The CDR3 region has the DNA TGTGCCAGCAGACAGTCTCCCCTCTACGAGCAGTACTTC.

CDR3 bases: TGTGCCAGCAGCTCCGGTTTGGGGGCTAATGAAAAACTGTTTTTT. It codes for CASSSGLGANEKLFF. The chain carries TRBV7-6 and TRBJ1-4, with D possibly matching TRBD1 (5 bases). The CDR3 sequence is 15 residues long. Germline V gene sequence: CDR1 SGHVS, CDR2 FNYEAQ. Trimming stripped 4 bases from V and 3 bases from J, with 12 bases between.

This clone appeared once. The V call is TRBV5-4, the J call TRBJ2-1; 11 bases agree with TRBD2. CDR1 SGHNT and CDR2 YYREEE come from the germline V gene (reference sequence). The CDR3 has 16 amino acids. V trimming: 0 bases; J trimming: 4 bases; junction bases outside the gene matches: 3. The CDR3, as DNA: TGTGCCAGCAGCTTGGGGGCTAGCGGGGGGTACAATGAGCAGTTCTTC. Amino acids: CASSLGASGGYNEQFF.

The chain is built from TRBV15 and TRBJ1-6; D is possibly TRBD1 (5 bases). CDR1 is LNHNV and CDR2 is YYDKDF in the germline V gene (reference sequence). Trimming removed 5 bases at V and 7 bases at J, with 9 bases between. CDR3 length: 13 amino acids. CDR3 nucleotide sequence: TGTGCCACCAGCGCCAGGGTCAATTCACCCCTCCACTTT. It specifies CATSARVNSPLHF.

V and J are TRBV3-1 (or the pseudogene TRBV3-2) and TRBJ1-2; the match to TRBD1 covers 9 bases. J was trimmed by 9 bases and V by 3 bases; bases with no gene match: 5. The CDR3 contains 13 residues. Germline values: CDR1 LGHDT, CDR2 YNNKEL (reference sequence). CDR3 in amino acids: CASSQMTGGRYTF. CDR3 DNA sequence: TGTGCCAGCAGCCAGATGACAGGGGGTCGCTACACCTTC.

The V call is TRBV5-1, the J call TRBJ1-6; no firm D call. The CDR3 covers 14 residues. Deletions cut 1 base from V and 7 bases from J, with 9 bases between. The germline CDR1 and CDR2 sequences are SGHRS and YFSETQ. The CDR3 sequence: CASSLPRGNSPLHF. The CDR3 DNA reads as TGCGCCAGCAGCTTGCCGCGAGGAAATTCACCCCTCCACTTT.

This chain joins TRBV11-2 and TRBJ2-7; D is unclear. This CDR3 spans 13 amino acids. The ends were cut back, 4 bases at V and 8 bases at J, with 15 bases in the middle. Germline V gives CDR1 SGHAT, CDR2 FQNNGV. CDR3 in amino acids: CASSSFQGGKQYF. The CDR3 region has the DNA TGTGCCAGCAGCTCCTTCCAAGGTGGGAAGCAGTACTTC.

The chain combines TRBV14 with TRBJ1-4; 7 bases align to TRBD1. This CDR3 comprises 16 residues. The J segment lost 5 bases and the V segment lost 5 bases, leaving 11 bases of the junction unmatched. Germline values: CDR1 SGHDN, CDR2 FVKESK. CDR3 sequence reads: CASSYLGQATNEKLFF. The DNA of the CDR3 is TGTGCCAGCAGCTACTTAGGACAGGCGACAAATGAAAAACTGTTTTTT.

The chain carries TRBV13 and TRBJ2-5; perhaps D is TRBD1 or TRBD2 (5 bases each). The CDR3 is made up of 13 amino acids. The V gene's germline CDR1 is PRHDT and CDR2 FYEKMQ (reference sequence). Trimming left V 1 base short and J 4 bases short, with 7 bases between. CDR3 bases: TGTGCCAGCAGCTTAGTCGGGGCAGAGACCCAGTACTTC. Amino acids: CASSLVGAETQYF.

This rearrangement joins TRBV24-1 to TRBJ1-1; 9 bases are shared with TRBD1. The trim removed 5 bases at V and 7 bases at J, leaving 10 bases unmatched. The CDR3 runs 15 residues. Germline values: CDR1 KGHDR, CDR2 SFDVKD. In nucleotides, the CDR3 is TGTGCCACCAGTGGCCGGGACGGGACAGGGTTTGAAGCTTTCTTT. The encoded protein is CATSGRDGTGFEAFF.